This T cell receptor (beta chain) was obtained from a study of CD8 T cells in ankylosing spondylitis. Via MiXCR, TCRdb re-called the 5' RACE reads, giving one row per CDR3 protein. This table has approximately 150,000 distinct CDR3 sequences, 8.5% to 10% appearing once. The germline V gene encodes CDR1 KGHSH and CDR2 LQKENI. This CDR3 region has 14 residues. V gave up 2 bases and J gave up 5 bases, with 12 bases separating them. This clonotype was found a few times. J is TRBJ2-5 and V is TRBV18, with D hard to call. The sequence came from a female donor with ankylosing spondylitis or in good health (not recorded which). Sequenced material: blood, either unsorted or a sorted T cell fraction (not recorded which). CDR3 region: CASSPSSEVETQYF. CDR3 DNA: TGTGCCAGCTCACCAAGCAGCGAGGTGGAGACCCAGTACTTC.